Sequencing of this T cell receptor beta chain was carried out in a study of blood T cell repertoires in COVID-19. Turning to the study itself: From T cells, B-cell-depleted T cells, or PBMCs came the material, which was cDNA or gDNA.

CDR3 length equals 15 residues. The V end lost 4 bases, the J end lost 3 bases, and 17 bases lay between the germline ends. From germline, CDR1 is SGHTS and CDR2 YDEGEE. Produced via immunoSEQ multiplex PCR; TCRdb's table is partial and in-frame only. The profile shows about 310,000 clones, 85% to 90% of them singletons. The chain is built from TRBV5-8 and TRBJ2-7, with D possibly TRBD1 on 5 matching bases. The origin of this receptor is a woman younger than 45 who had recovered from COVID-19. Sequences were obtained from PBMCs or T cells enriched from blood (not recorded which). This CDR3 is CASSDPRTPYYEQYF. In DNA, the CDR3 is TGTGCCAGCAGCGACCCCAGGACACCTTACTACGAGCAGTACTTC.